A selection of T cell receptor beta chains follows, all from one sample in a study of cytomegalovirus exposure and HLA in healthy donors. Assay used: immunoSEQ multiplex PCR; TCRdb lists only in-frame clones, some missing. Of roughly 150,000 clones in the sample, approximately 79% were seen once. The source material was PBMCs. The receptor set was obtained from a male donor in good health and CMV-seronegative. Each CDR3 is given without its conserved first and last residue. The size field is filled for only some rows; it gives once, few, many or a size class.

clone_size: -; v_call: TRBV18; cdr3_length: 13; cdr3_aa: ASSPGTAPQETQY
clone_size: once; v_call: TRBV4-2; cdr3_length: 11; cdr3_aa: ASSQELSDTQY
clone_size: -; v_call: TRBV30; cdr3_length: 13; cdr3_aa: AWSVRGLGNQPQH
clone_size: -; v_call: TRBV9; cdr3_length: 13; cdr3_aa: ASSEGDRGRGEQY
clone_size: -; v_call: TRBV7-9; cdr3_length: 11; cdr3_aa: ASSWGPNQPQH
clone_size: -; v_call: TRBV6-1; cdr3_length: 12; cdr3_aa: ASSGGQEVTEAF
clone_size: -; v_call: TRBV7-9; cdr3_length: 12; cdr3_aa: ASSALHSSYEQY
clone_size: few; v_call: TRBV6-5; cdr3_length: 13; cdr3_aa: ASSPGTGRNQPQH
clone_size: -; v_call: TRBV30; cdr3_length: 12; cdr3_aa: AWRNRISGNTIY
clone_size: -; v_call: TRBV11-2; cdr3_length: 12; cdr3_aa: ASSPGRGPYEQY
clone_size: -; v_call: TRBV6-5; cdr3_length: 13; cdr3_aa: ASSYGHESSYEQY
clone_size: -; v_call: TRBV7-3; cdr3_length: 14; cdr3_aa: ASSVPRTGGSYEQY
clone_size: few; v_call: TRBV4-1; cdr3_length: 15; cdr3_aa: ASSLRTSGRTYNEQF
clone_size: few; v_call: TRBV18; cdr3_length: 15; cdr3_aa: ASSPPGLAANTGELF
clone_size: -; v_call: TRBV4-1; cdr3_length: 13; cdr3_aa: ASSPGLASTDTQY
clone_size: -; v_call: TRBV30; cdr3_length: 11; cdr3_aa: AWGGQGNQPQH
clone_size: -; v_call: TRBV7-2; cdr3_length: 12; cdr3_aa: ASSPQGTGNTIY
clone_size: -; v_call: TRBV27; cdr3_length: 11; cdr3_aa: ASSFGQFYGYT
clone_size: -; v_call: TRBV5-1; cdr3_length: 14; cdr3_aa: ASRKTGLIGTDTQY
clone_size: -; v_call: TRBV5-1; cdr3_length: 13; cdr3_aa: ASSLLRTHNYGYT
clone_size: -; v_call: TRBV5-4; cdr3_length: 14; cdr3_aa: ASSLAWGQGPYEQY
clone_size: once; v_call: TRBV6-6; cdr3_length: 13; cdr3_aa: ASSYAIEANYGYT
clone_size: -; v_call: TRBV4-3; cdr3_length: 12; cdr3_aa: ASSQEKAHYEQY
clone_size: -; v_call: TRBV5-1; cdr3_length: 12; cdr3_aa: ASSPDLGAREQF
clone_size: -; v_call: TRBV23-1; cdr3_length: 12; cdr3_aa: ASSDRVIRETQY
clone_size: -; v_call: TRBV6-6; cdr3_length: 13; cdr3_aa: ASSYSDTGRTEAF
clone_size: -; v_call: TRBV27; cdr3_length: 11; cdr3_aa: ASRETGGDGYT
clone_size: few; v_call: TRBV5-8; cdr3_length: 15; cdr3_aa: ASSPGLGGVANEKLF
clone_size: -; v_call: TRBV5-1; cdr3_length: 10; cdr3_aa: ASSLAAETQY
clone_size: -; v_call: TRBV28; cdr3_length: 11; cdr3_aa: ASSLLTGWGYT
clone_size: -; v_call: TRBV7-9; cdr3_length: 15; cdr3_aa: SSSQKGGRRRNYGYT
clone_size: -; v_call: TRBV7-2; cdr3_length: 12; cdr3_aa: ASSLGLAGATQY
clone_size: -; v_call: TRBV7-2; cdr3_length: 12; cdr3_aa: AVRGLVRTYEQY
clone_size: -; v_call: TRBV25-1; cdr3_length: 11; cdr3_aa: ASSPTENYGYT
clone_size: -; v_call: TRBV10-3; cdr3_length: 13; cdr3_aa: AISPSTGANEKLF
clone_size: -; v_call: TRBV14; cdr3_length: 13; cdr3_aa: ASSPGASGRDTQY
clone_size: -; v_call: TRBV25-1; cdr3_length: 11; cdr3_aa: ASSESGRETQY
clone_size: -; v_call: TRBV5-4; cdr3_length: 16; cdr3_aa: ASSPSGTGGYKDYGYT
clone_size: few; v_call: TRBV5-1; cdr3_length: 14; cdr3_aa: ASSFLRGGVNTEAF
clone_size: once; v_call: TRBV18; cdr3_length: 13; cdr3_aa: ASSPMQGGYNEQF
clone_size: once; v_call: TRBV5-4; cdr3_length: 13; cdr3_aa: ASSLSGTGLYEQY
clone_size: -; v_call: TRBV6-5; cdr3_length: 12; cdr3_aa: ASSEQGGGTEAF
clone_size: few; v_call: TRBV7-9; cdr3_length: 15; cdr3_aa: SSSSSRIAGSTDTQY
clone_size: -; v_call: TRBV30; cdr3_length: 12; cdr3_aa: AWSVASAGSGYT
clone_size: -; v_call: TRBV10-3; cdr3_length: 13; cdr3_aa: AISDQGQVNYGYT
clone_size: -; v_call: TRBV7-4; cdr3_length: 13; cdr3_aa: ASSLLLAAYNEQF
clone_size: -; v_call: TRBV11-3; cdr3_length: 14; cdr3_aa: ASSGRGLAGDNEQF
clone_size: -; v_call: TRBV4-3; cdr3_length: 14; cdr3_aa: ASSQVTGGSYNEQF
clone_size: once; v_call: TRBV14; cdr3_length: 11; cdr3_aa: ASSQLGNTEAF
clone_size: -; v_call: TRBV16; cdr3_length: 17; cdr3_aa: ASSQSGTGAASINQPQH
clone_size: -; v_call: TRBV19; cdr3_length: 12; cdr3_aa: TSSIGQGQETQY
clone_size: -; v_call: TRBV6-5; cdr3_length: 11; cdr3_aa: ASRVEFNTEAF
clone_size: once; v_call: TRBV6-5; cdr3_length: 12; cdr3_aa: ASTPFLSGYGYT
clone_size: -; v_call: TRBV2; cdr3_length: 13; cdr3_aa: ASYEPQGSYNEQF
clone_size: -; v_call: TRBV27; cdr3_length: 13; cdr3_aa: ASSRTGQYNSPLH